The T cell receptor (beta chain) described here comes from a study of T-cell memory formation after mild COVID-19. CDR1 is MNHEY, CDR2 SMNVEV, per germline (reference sequence). The V end was cut by 2 bases, the J end by 2 bases, with 7 bases between. The CDR3 sequence is 14 residues long. TCRdb independently ran MiXCR on the 5' RACE reads; one entry per CDR3 protein. The sample holds approximately 250,000 distinct CDR3 sequences, over 15% seen once. The chain links TRBV27 to TRBJ2-1, with D maybe TRBD1 (5 bases). The specimen sequenced was PBMCs or a T cell subset sorted from them (not recorded which). The sequence was collected from a man aged 18-30 years who had mild COVID-19 (a few samples of this study predate the infection). Cell type and time point are not known. The CDR3 DNA reads as TGTGCCAGCAGTTTAGGGGCCACCTACAATGAGCAGTTCTTC. Its protein product is CASSLGATYNEQFF.